Shown below are 16 T cell receptor beta chains from a single sample sequenced in a study of T cells in Graves' hyperthyroidism and ophthalmopathy. Amplification targeted TCR beta CDR3 regions from RNA transcripts. With the HTBI primer set, the TCR CDR3 went through a first round of RT-PCR. TCRdb re-derived calls from the multiplex PCR reads in MiXCR, one entry per CDR3 protein. The sample holds 340,000 or so distinct CDR3 sequences; 18% are singletons and the top ten take under 55%. The material sequenced was blood. Receptor source: a woman aged 45-59 years with Graves' hyperthyroidism.

This clonotype came up many times. The chain couples TRBV20-1 to TRBJ1-5, with D maybe TRBD1 (6 bases). V lost 6 bases, J lost 3 bases, and 12 bases lay in between. This CDR3 spans 13 amino acids. Germline V CDR1 and CDR2: DFQATT, SNEGSKA (reference sequence). DNA for the CDR3: TGCAGTGCGATAGGACAGTTCAATCAGCCCCAGCATTTT. It codes for CSAIGQFNQPQHF.

A few counts support this clonotype. In DNA, the CDR3 is TGTGCCAGCTCACCCCCGGGACAGGGGGCTAACACCGGGGAGCTGTTTTTT. This sequence encodes CASSPPGQGANTGELFF. The chain couples TRBV18 to TRBJ2-2; the match to TRBD1 covers 12 bases. The trim removed 3 bases at V and 2 bases at J, leaving 4 bases unmatched. Per the germline V gene, CDR1 is KGHSH and CDR2 is LQKENI. The CDR3 is 17 residues long.

The genes are TRBV7-2 and TRBJ2-7, with D perhaps TRBD1 or TRBD2 (5 bases each). The length of the CDR3 is 15 residues. The V end was cut by 5 bases, the J end by 2 bases, with 16 bases between. Per the germline V gene, CDR1 is SGHTA and CDR2 is FQGNSA. The CDR3 region has the DNA TGTGCCAGCAGCCACTCCGGTGGGGGACCCTACGAGCAGTACTTC. The encoded protein is CASSHSGGGPYEQYF.

This clonotype showed up many times. The chain combines TRBV28 with TRBJ2-3; D uncertain. There are 18 residues in the CDR3. The germline gives CDR1 MDHEN, CDR2 SYDVKM. The V end lost 3 bases, the J end lost 2 bases, and 21 bases lay between the germline ends. Written as DNA, the CDR3 is TGTGCCAGCAGTTTCGAAGTGGGTCGCACCGGGTACACAGATACGCAGTATTTT. It specifies CASSFEVGRTGYTDTQYF.

V usage is TRBV9 and J usage is TRBJ1-3, with D perhaps TRBD1 (6 bases). The CDR3 loop spans 15 amino acids. Germline lookup yields CDR1 SGDLS and CDR2 YYNGEE. V lost 0 bases and J lost 3, with 10 bases in between. The CDR3: CASSVAGDLGNTIYF. Written as DNA, the CDR3 is TGTGCCAGCAGCGTAGCAGGGGATCTTGGAAACACCATATATTTT.

The chain uses TRBV7-2 and TRBJ2-2; 8 bases align to TRBD2. Germline CDR1 and CDR2: SGHTA and FQGNSA. This CDR3 has 15 residues. The J segment lost 6 bases and the V segment lost 5 bases, leaving 8 bases of the junction unmatched. The CDR3 region has the DNA TGTGCCAGCAGCCTCCCACGAGCGGGAGCCGGGGAGCTGTTTTTT. Residues: CASSLPRAGAGELFF.

This clonotype occurred many times. V is TRBV30 and J is TRBJ2-7; D possibly matches TRBD1 or TRBD2 (5 bases each). The V and J ends lost 2 bases and 6 bases respectively, with 11 bases between them. Germline CDR1 reads GTSNPN; CDR2 reads SVGIG (reference sequence). The CDR3 is 12 amino acids. The CDR3 spells CAWSPDSGEQYF. For the CDR3, the DNA is TGTGCCTGGAGTCCTGACAGCGGCGAGCAGTACTTC.

This clonotype was detected ten times or more. The rearrangement uses TRBV15 and TRBJ2-5; TRBD2 aligns across 14 bases. The CDR3 contains 20 residues. V dropped 0 bases and J dropped 3; count of bases not matched to a gene: 12. Germline V CDR1 and CDR2: LNHNV, YYDKDF (reference sequence). Here the CDR3 DNA reads TGTGCCACCAGCAGAGAGCCCCTCCACCCGGGACTAGCGGGAGAAGAGACCCAGTACTTC. This translates into CATSREPLHPGLAGEETQYF.

This chain connects TRBV20-1 to TRBJ2-1, with 7 bases identical to TRBD2. Germline V lookup: CDR1 DFQATT, CDR2 SNEGSKA (reference sequence). The junction had 18 bases not matched to a gene; V was cut back by 6 bases and J by 10 bases. The CDR3 contains 15 residues. CDR3 sequence: CSASRTSDPFGEQFF. The CDR3 coding sequence is TGCAGTGCCTCCAGGACTAGTGACCCCTTCGGAGAGCAGTTCTTC.

V usage is TRBV2 and J usage is TRBJ1-2, with 8 bases aligning to TRBD1. The CDR3 covers 15 residues. After removal of 0 bases from V and 8 bases from J, the junction contained 8 bases not matched to a gene. CDR1 and CDR2 (germline): SNHLY, FYNNEI. The DNA for the CDR3 is TGTGCCAGCAGTGAAGCTGGACAGGGAATTTTAGGCTACACCTTC. This codes for CASSEAGQGILGYTF.

The sample holds many counts of this clonotype. This rearrangement joins TRBV18 to TRBJ2-3; D gene unclear. This CDR3 region has 15 residues. CDR1 is KGHSH and CDR2 is LQKENI in the germline V gene. V was trimmed by 2 bases and J by 2 bases, leaving 11 bases between them. Here the CDR3 reads CASSPGIENTDTQYF. CDR3 bases: TGTGCCAGCTCACCAGGGATCGAAAACACAGATACGCAGTATTTT.

This clonotype was counted at least ten times. The CDR3 protein is CASSEGRAYYYNEQFF. The CDR3 DNA is TGTGCCAGCAGTGAGGGGAGGGCTTACTACTACAATGAGCAGTTCTTC. The chain uses TRBV6-1 and TRBJ2-1, with 7 bases fitting TRBD2. From germline, CDR1 is MNHNS and CDR2 SASEGT. The V segment lost 3 bases and the J segment 3 bases; nucleotides outside the gene matches: 8. The CDR3 has 16 amino acids.

This clonotype turned up a few times. This rearrangement joins TRBV10-3 to TRBJ1-2; the D gene is possibly TRBD1 (6 bases). V was shortened by 2 bases and J by 4 bases, with 8 bases between the two germline ends. CDR1 ENHRY and CDR2 SYGVKD come from the germline V gene. The CDR3 consists of 13 residues. The CDR3 bases are TGTGCCATCAGTGAGGGACAGTCCTATGGCTACACCTTC. It yields the protein CAISEGQSYGYTF.

The sample holds many counts of this clonotype. The rearrangement uses TRBV6-2 or TRBV6-3 and TRBJ2-7; TRBD2 aligns across 7 bases. V lost 7 bases, J lost 5 bases, and 8 bases stayed unmatched. Germline-derived CDR1 and CDR2 are MNHEY and SVGEGT. This CDR3 is 13 amino acids long. CDR3 sequence: CASTVGLGDEQYF. CDR3 DNA sequence: TGTGCCAGCACAGTAGGACTAGGCGACGAGCAGTACTTC.

J is TRBJ1-1 and V is TRBV7-9, with a weak D call TRBD1 (5 bases). Germline V lookup: CDR1 SEHNR, CDR2 FQNEAQ (reference sequence). V was trimmed by 5 bases and J by 4 bases, leaving 14 bases between them. The CDR3 has 14 amino acids. CDR3: CASSPRVGSTEAFF. In nucleotides, the CDR3 is TGTGCCAGCAGCCCCAGGGTAGGGAGCACTGAAGCTTTCTTT.

Many counts were recorded for this clonotype. The V call is TRBV6-1, the J call TRBJ2-3, with a possible D match to TRBD2 (6 bases). The length of the CDR3 is 15 residues. The ends were cut back, 5 bases at V and 4 bases at J, with 16 bases in the middle. Germline V gene sequence: CDR1 MNHNS, CDR2 SASEGT. CDR3 DNA sequence: TGTGCCAGCAGTTTAAGACTAGACAGCCCAGATACGCAGTATTTT. Translating gives CASSLRLDSPDTQYF.